This passage covers 21 T cell receptor beta chains from one sample sequenced in a study of blood T cell repertoires in COVID-19. The protocol was immunoSEQ multiplex PCR, while the TCRdb copy is restricted to in-frame clones and leaves out a portion. The sample lists approximately 330,000 clones, roughly 86% occurring once. Sample: peripheral blood. All receptors derive from a man younger than 40 with COVID-19, enrolled during active disease.

V is TRBV19 and J is TRBJ1-4; D is ambiguous. CDR1 LNHDA and CDR2 SQIVND come from the germline V gene (reference sequence). The CDR3 covers 13 residues. The V end lost 3 bases, the J end lost 10 bases, and 12 bases lay between the germline ends. In DNA, the CDR3 is TGTGCCAGTAGTATTAGGGAGGGCGGAAAACTGTTTTTT. It codes for CASSIREGGKLFF.

The rearrangement joins TRBV6-5 to TRBJ1-2, with 9 bases that match TRBD1. The germline gives CDR1 MNHEY, CDR2 SVGAGI. The trim removed 7 bases at V and 6 bases at J, leaving 9 bases unmatched. The CDR3 sequence is 14 residues long. The CDR3 loop is CASTGTGIQNGYTF. The CDR3 nucleotides read TGTGCCAGCACCGGGACAGGGATTCAGAATGGCTACACCTTC.

This sequence joins TRBV6-2 or TRBV6-3 and TRBJ2-1; 9 positions match TRBD2. The CDR3 is 17 amino acids. V lost 0 bases to trimming and J lost 4 bases; unmatched junction nucleotides: 7. Germline assignment: CDR1 MNHEY and CDR2 SVGEGT. The CDR3 loop reads CASSYSLQAGGYNEQFF. The CDR3 nucleotides are TGTGCCAGCAGTTACTCATTGCAAGCGGGGGGTTACAATGAGCAGTTCTTC.

The CDR3 reads CASSRIRGQVGNTEAFF. The CDR3 nucleotides read TGTGCCAGCAGCCGAATCAGGGGGCAAGTGGGGAACACTGAAGCTTTCTTT. This chain joins TRBV27 and TRBJ1-1; 8 bases are shared with TRBD1. Germline V lookup: CDR1 MNHEY, CDR2 SMNVEV (reference sequence). The length of the CDR3 is 17 residues. Trimming cost V 6 bases and J 1 base; bases outside gene matches: 13.

The chain carries TRBV11-2 and TRBJ2-7, with unresolved D. V lost 2 bases, J lost 2 bases, and 7 bases lay in between. Germline loops: CDR1 SGHAT, CDR2 FQNNGV. CDR3 size: 13 residues. Here the CDR3 reads CASSLNMAYEQYF. In nucleotides, the CDR3 is TGTGCCAGCAGCTTAAACATGGCCTACGAGCAGTACTTC.

This sequence joins TRBV19 and TRBJ1-2; the match to TRBD1 covers 7 bases. The CDR3 sequence is 16 residues long. Trimming took 6 bases from V and 0 from J; bases not matched to a gene: 10. Germline CDR1 is LNHDA and CDR2 is SQIVND (reference sequence). In DNA form, the CDR3 reads TGTGCCAGTAGGTTGGGACAGCGATCTGCTAACTATGGCTACACCTTC. Protein: CASRLGQRSANYGYTF. The entire variable domain, with the rest obtained from reference TRBV19 and TRBJ1-2, is as follows: DGGITQSPKYLFRKEGQNVTLSCEQNLNHDAMYWYRQDPGQGLRLIYYSQIVNDFQKGDIAEGYSVSREKKESFPLTVTSAQKNPTAFYLCASRLGQRSANYGYTFGSGTRLTVV.

The CDR3 region has the DNA TGTGCCAGCAGCTTGCAGCTCAGTACTAGCGGGAGCACAGATACGCAGTATTTT. This codes for CASSLQLSTSGSTDTQYF. The rearrangement links TRBV5-6 to TRBJ2-3; TRBD2 agrees at 9 bases. The V segment lost 1 base and the J segment 0 bases; nucleotides outside the gene matches: 9. The CDR3 sequence is 18 residues long. Germline CDR1 reads SGHDT; CDR2 reads YYEEEE.

Details on this clone: Additional DNA sequences in this sample encode the identical CDR3. The rearrangement joins TRBV19 to TRBJ1-5, with TRBD1 matching over 8 bases. The CDR3 is 13 amino acids. Per the germline V gene, CDR1 is LNHDA and CDR2 is SQIVND (reference sequence). V shed 6 bases, J shed 7 bases, and the junction held 5 bases outside the gene matches. CDR3 DNA: TGTGCCAGTAGAGGACAGGGAAGACAGCCCCAGCATTTT. Translating it yields CASRGQGRQPQHF.

As DNA, the CDR3 is TGTGCCAGCAGCCAAGATCTGCGGGGCCTCTCCTACAATGAGCAGTTCTTC. Translation: CASSQDLRGLSYNEQFF. The chain combines TRBV3-1 (or the pseudogene TRBV3-2) with TRBJ2-1; D possibly corresponds to TRBD2 (6 bases). The CDR3 sequence is 17 residues long. Trimming removed 0 bases from V and 0 bases from J, with 12 bases in between. CDR1 LGHDT and CDR2 YNNKEL come from the germline V gene (reference sequence).

This clone was detected once. V is TRBV3-1 (or the pseudogene TRBV3-2) and J is TRBJ2-4; D may be TRBD1 (6 bases). The CDR3 has 20 amino acids. Trimming stripped 0 bases from V and 0 bases from J, with 21 bases between. Germline values: CDR1 LGHDT, CDR2 YNNKEL (reference sequence). This chain's CDR3 is CASSQDAGQTLFLAKNIQYF. CDR3 nucleotides: TGTGCCAGCAGCCAAGATGCCGGACAGACCCTATTTCTAGCCAAAAACATTCAGTACTTC.

The chain carries TRBV19 and TRBJ2-7, with TRBD2 matching 8 bases. V lost 6 bases to trimming and J lost 3 bases; unmatched junction nucleotides: 7. Germline CDR1 and CDR2: LNHDA and SQIVND (reference sequence). The CDR3 runs to 14 residues. The CDR3 DNA reads as TGTGCCAGTAGCGTCCCGGGAGGGGTCTACGAGCAGTACTTC. As protein: CASSVPGGVYEQYF.

CDR3 nucleotide sequence: TGTGCCAGCAGCTGGGATATACAGGCGGTGGACACCGGGGAGCTGTTTTTT. Residues: CASSWDIQAVDTGELFF. The rearrangement uses TRBV5-6 and TRBJ2-2, with a tentative D call TRBD1 (5 bases). The CDR3 totals 17 residues. Looked up from germline, CDR1 is SGHDT and CDR2 is YYEEEE. Trimming left V 3 bases short and J 3 bases short, with 18 bases between.

The rearrangement joins TRBV6-5 to TRBJ2-5, with D possibly matching TRBD2 (6 bases). Germline CDR1 reads MNHEY; CDR2 reads SVGAGI. V lost 4 bases and J 3 bases, leaving 18 bases between the germline ends. This CDR3 has 16 amino acids. The DNA for the CDR3 is TGTGCCAGCAGTTCCCTCTCATTGACTAGAAAAGAGACCCAGTACTTC. It translates to CASSSLSLTRKETQYF.

The chain has TRBV4-1 and TRBJ1-4; D unclear. The CDR3 sequence is 15 residues long. Between the trimmed V and J ends, which lost 4 bases and 7 bases, there was a span of 16 bases. Germline CDR1 MGHRA, CDR2 YSYEKL. The CDR3 protein is CASSLRGGPLEKLFF. In DNA, the CDR3 is TGCGCCAGCAGCCTCCGAGGAGGGCCCCTTGAAAAACTGTTTTTT.

The rearrangement links TRBV28 to TRBJ1-6; 7 bases are a match to TRBD1. V shed 5 bases, J shed 0 bases, and the junction held 13 bases outside the gene matches. CDR3 length equals 19 residues. Germline-derived CDR1 and CDR2 are MDHEN and SYDVKM. The CDR3 nucleotides read TGTGCCAGCAGTCCACATTTCAGGGGGAAGAGCTCCTATAATTCACCCCTCCACTTT. Translated: CASSPHFRGKSSYNSPLHF.

The rearrangement links TRBV4-2 to TRBJ2-1; 12 bases are shared with TRBD2. Germline CDR1 LGHNA, CDR2 YNFKEQ. Trimming removed 0 bases from V and 7 bases from J; junction bases left unmatched: 7. This CDR3 region has 17 residues. The CDR3 DNA reads as TGTGCCAGCAGCCAAGATCAAGCGACTAGCGGGAGAAATGAGCAGTTCTTC. Its translation: CASSQDQATSGRNEQFF.

The V and J genes are TRBV19 and TRBJ1-2, with D unclear. Trimming cost V 3 bases and J 1 base, with 3 bases left between them. Germline V gene lookup returns CDR1 LNHDA and CDR2 SQIVND (reference sequence). CDR3 size: 12 residues. CDR3 DNA sequence: TGTGCCAGTAGTATGCGTAACTATGGCTACACCTTC. This codes for CASSMRNYGYTF.

The chain is built from TRBV5-4 and TRBJ1-2; D unclear. Germline CDR1 reads SGHNT; CDR2 reads YYREEE (reference sequence). The CDR3 contains 12 residues. Trimming took 1 base from V and 8 from J, leaving 9 bases between them. The CDR3, as DNA: TGTGCCAGCAGCTTGAATAACATCGGCTACACCTTC. Protein product: CASSLNNIGYTF.

This clone has more than one count but fewer than ten. The chain joins TRBV7-2 to TRBJ2-1; 11 bases map to TRBD2. The germline CDR1 and CDR2 sequences are SGHTA and FQGNSA. The CDR3 consists of 16 residues. V lost 4 bases, J lost 7 bases, and 9 bases stayed unmatched. The CDR3 nucleotides are TGTGCCAGCAGCTCTAGTAGCGGGGGGGCGGGAAATGAGCAGTTCTTC. Its protein is CASSSSSGGAGNEQFF.

The rearrangement links TRBV28 to TRBJ2-2; tentative D call: TRBD2 (6 bases). The germline V gene has CDR1 MDHEN and CDR2 SYDVKM. The CDR3 consists of 15 residues. V was trimmed by 3 bases and J by 6 bases, leaving 14 bases between them. In DNA, the CDR3 is TGTGCCAGCAGTTTTAAATGGACGGGGGCCGGGGAGCTGTTTTTT. Protein sequence: CASSFKWTGAGELFF.

DNA of the CDR3: TGTGCCAGCAGTTTATCGAGGTTAGCGGGGTACCAGCCCCAGCATTTT. This translates into CASSLSRLAGYQPQHF. This chain uses TRBV27 with TRBJ1-5, with unresolved D. The CDR3 consists of 16 residues. CDR1 is MNHEY, CDR2 SMNVEV, per germline (reference sequence). Trimming removed 0 bases at V and 7 bases at J, with 16 bases between.